This passage covers 16 T cell receptor beta chains from one sample sequenced in a study of blood T cell repertoires in COVID-19. Profiled with immunoSEQ multiplex PCR; TCRdb holds only in-frame clones, not every one. The profile shows approximately 94,000 clones, just over 85% of them singletons. The specimen sequenced was peripheral blood. These receptors all come from a human donor in a cohort sampled during active COVID-19.

This clone occurred once. The rearrangement links TRBV9 to TRBJ2-1; D ambiguous. V was cut by 3 bases and J by 0 bases, with 16 bases left in between. Germline CDR1 and CDR2: SGDLS and YYNGEE. CDR3 size: 17 residues. The CDR3 region has the DNA TGTGCCAGCAGCGCCCTAACCTCTTTCCTCTCCTACAATGAGCAGTTCTTC. It translates to CASSALTSFLSYNEQFF.

The rearrangement links TRBV28 to TRBJ1-2; a possible D gene is TRBD1 (6 bases). The CDR3 totals 13 residues. Germline lookup yields CDR1 MDHEN and CDR2 SYDVKM. The V end lost 7 bases, the J end lost 6 bases, and 15 bases lay between the germline ends. CDR3 protein: CASISGGANGYTF. CDR3 nucleotide sequence: TGTGCCAGCATTAGCGGGGGCGCGAATGGCTACACCTTC.

This CDR3 reads CASSSRTGVHEQFF. In nucleotides, the CDR3 is TGTGCCAGCAGTTCCCGGACAGGTGTCCATGAGCAGTTCTTC. This chain joins TRBV6-5 and TRBJ2-1; 7 nucleotides agree with TRBD1. This CDR3 is built from 14 residues. Trimming at V came to 4 bases and at J to 8 bases, leaving 8 bases not matched to a gene. In germline, CDR1 is MNHEY, CDR2 SVGAGI.

The rearrangement uses TRBV18 and TRBJ2-1; 11 positions match TRBD2. The germline CDR1 and CDR2 sequences are KGHSH and LQKENI. The CDR3 spans 17 residues. V shed 7 bases, J shed 3 bases, and the junction held 11 bases outside the gene matches. CDR3 DNA sequence: TGTGCCAGCTGGCCAGGACTAGCGGGCGCGGTCTACAATGAGCAGTTCTTC. Its translation is CASWPGLAGAVYNEQFF. Complete variable domain (other parts from reference TRBV18 and TRBJ2-1): NAGVMQNPRHLVRRRGQEARLRCSPMKGHSHVYWYRQLPEEGLKFMVYLQKENIIDESGMPKERFSAEFPKEGPSILRIQQVVRGDSAAYFCASWPGLAGAVYNEQFFGPGTRLTVL.

The chain employs TRBV6-5 and TRBJ2-1, with 9 nucleotides matching TRBD2. Trimming cost V 5 bases and J 12 bases; bases outside gene matches: 8. The CDR3 length is 13 residues. CDR1 is MNHEY, CDR2 SVGAGI, per germline. The CDR3 DNA is TGTGCCAGCAGTCCGGGACTAGCTTTAGGGCAGTTCTTC. Translation gives CASSPGLALGQFF.

The chain couples TRBV7-8 to TRBJ2-3; 7 nucleotides align to TRBD1. The CDR3 is 14 residues long. The J segment lost 0 bases and the V segment lost 7 bases, leaving 4 bases of the junction unmatched. Germline assignment: CDR1 SGHVS and CDR2 FQNEAQ. The CDR3 region is CASTQGPSTDTQYF. The CDR3 DNA is TGTGCCAGCACACAGGGGCCTAGCACAGATACGCAGTATTTT.

This clone was observed a handful of times. The gene calls are TRBV4-2 and TRBJ1-6, with 8 bases that match TRBD1. The CDR3 is 13 amino acids. The germline CDR1 and CDR2 sequences are LGHNA and YNFKEQ. The junction had 3 bases not matched to a gene; V was cut back by 6 bases and J by 8 bases. CDR3 amino acids: CASRTGEDSPLHF. In DNA, the CDR3 is TGTGCCAGCAGGACAGGGGAGGATTCACCCCTCCACTTT.

CDR3: CASSLSLLQETQYF. The CDR3 bases are TGTGCCAGCAGCTTGTCCCTTTTACAAGAGACCCAGTACTTC. The rearrangement links TRBV5-6 to TRBJ2-5; D not resolved. There are 14 residues in the CDR3. From germline, CDR1 is SGHDT and CDR2 YYEEEE. V lost 1 base to trimming and J lost 2 bases, with 9 bases between them.

In its sample, this clone was seen once. The rearrangement joins TRBV5-6 to TRBJ1-1, with TRBD1 matching 7 bases. Per the germline V gene, CDR1 is SGHDT and CDR2 is YYEEEE. V was pared by 5 bases and J by 0 bases, with 7 bases of the junction left unmatched. The CDR3 sequence is 15 residues long. CDR3 sequence reads: CASRQQGNMNTEAFF. The CDR3 bases are TGTGCCAGCAGACAACAGGGGAATATGAACACTGAAGCTTTCTTT.

The genes are TRBV3-1 (or the pseudogene TRBV3-2) and TRBJ1-4, with D maybe TRBD1 (5 bases). V was pared by 4 bases and J by 5 bases, with 11 bases between. The CDR3 totals 14 residues. Germline loops: CDR1 LGHDT, CDR2 YNNKEL (reference sequence). The DNA of the CDR3 is TGTGCCAGCAGCCCCCGTCAGGGAAATGAAAAACTGTTTTTT. Amino acids: CASSPRQGNEKLFF.

The chain uses TRBV27 and TRBJ1-5; D is unresolved. Trimming removed 6 bases at V and 0 bases at J, with 12 bases between. The CDR3 extends over 15 amino acids. Germline V lookup: CDR1 MNHEY, CDR2 SMNVEV (reference sequence). The CDR3 loop reads CASRNQAYSNQPQHF. In DNA, the CDR3 is TGTGCCAGCAGGAATCAGGCTTATAGCAATCAGCCCCAGCATTTT.

The chain recombines TRBV19 with TRBJ2-1; D gene uncertain. The CDR3 covers 15 residues. Trimming cost V 3 bases and J 1 base, with 10 bases left between them. CDR1 LNHDA and CDR2 SQIVND come from the germline V gene (reference sequence). This chain's CDR3 is CASSIGGLSYNEQFF. CDR3 nucleotide sequence: TGTGCCAGTAGTATTGGCGGCCTATCCTACAATGAGCAGTTCTTC.

This clone was seen only once. The rearrangement links TRBV5-4 to TRBJ2-2; 8 nucleotides agree with TRBD2. The germline gives CDR1 SGHNT, CDR2 YYREEE (reference sequence). V dropped 7 bases and J dropped 5; count of bases not matched to a gene: 7. The CDR3 covers 14 residues. CDR3 sequence reads: CASVPASGTGELFF. CDR3 bases: TGTGCCAGCGTTCCGGCTAGCGGGACCGGGGAGCTGTTTTTT.

CDR3 in amino acids: CASTRRMNTEAFF. CDR3 nucleotide sequence: TGTGCCAGCACTAGACGGATGAACACTGAAGCTTTCTTT. V is TRBV12-3 or TRBV12-4 and J is TRBJ1-1; D unclear. V lost 7 bases, J lost 0 bases, and 9 bases lay in between. The CDR3 covers 13 residues.

The genes are TRBV5-1 and TRBJ2-5; 8 nucleotides match TRBD2. V lost 6 bases and J lost 5; bases outside the gene matches: 6. The germline V gene has CDR1 SGHRS and CDR2 YFSETQ. This CDR3 contains 13 residues. The CDR3 is CASKAAGGETQYF. In DNA, the CDR3 is TGCGCCAGCAAGGCCGCGGGAGGTGAGACCCAGTACTTC.

The chain carries TRBV25-1 and TRBJ2-7, with TRBD1 identical over 12 bases. The CDR3 has 12 residues. With V trimmed by 7 bases and J by 6 bases, 1 base remained unmatched. The germline gives CDR1 MGHDK, CDR2 SYGVNS. The DNA of the CDR3 is TGTGCCAGCAAGGGACAGGGGGCCGAGCAGTACTTC. Its translation: CASKGQGAEQYF.